Listed below are T cell receptor beta chains from one sample, sequenced in a study of CD8 T cells in ankylosing spondylitis. TCRdb processed the 5' RACE reads anew with MiXCR; each CDR3 protein has one entry. The sample lists about 240,000 distinct CDR3 sequences, 8.6% occurring once. Sequenced material: blood, either unsorted or a sorted T cell fraction (not recorded which). Receptor source: a male donor with ankylosing spondylitis or in good health (not recorded which). The CDR3 runs from the conserved cysteine through the conserved F or W. The order of the fields is CDR3 length, V gene, clone size, J gene, D gene, CDR3 DNA, CDR3 protein. The D gene is left open where the match is weak. Some rows mark clone size as missing; the rest say once, few, many or name a class of expanded clone.

15	TRBV7-2	many	TRBJ2-2	-	TGTGCCAGCAGCTTAGACAGGCTGAACACCGGGGAGCTGTTTTTT	CASSLDRLNTGELFF
10	TRBV6-2/TRBV6-3	many	TRBJ2-1	-	TGTGCCACCCAGGGCTTTGAGCAGTTCTTC	CATQGFEQFF
16	TRBV5-5	many	TRBJ1-5	-	TGTGCCAGCAGCCTGATGGGGGGCGACTCCAGCTCTCCCCAGCATTTT	CASSLMGGDSSSPQHF
13	TRBV20-1	many	TRBJ1-5	-	TGCAGTGCTAGAGATGGCACAAATCAGCCCCAGCATTTT	CSARDGTNQPQHF
14	TRBV20-1	many	TRBJ2-1	-	TGCAGTGCTAGGTGGCGGGACTCCTACAATGAGCAGTTCTTC	CSARWRDSYNEQFF
15	TRBV4-1	many	TRBJ2-7	-	TGCGCCAGCAGCCAAGATTGGGAGGACCCCTACGAGCAGTACTTC	CASSQDWEDPYEQYF
13	TRBV7-7	many	TRBJ1-4	TRBD1	TGTGCTACCCGGGACAGGGGGCATGAAAAACTGTTTTTT	CATRDRGHEKLFF
20	TRBV4-2	many	TRBJ2-2	-	TGTGCCAGCGAGATAGAGGCCAGGGCAAAAATTCCCGTTAACACCGGGGAGCTGTTTTTT	CASEIEARAKIPVNTGELFF
16	TRBV12-3/TRBV12-4	many	TRBJ1-2	-	TGTGCCAGCAGTTTAGGGGCGGCAGGGGACCGGCATGGCTACACCTTC	CASSLGAAGDRHGYTF
15	TRBV29-1	many	TRBJ2-2	TRBD1	TGCAGCGTTAGACCGGGACAGGTGAACACCGGGGAGCTGTTTTTT	CSVRPGQVNTGELFF
14	TRBV11-2	many	TRBJ1-1	TRBD1	TGTGCCAGCAGCTTCCAGGGGGTGAACACTGAAGCTTTCTTT	CASSFQGVNTEAFF
16	TRBV5-1	many	TRBJ1-1	TRBD1	TGCGCCAGCAGCTTGGTACGGGGACAGGGAGACACTGAAGCTTTCTTT	CASSLVRGQGDTEAFF
12	TRBV27	many	TRBJ1-5	-	TGTGCCAGCAAAAGGGGAGGTCAGCCCCAGCATTTT	CASKRGGQPQHF
14	TRBV19	many	TRBJ1-1	TRBD1	TGTGCCAGTACCAATACAGGGGGGAACACTGAAGCTTTCTTT	CASTNTGGNTEAFF
17	TRBV10-3	many	TRBJ1-1	-	TGTGCCATCAGTGAGTCGAGAGGACACGTCATGAACACTGAAGCTTTCTTT	CAISESRGHVMNTEAFF
15	TRBV7-9	many	TRBJ2-7	TRBD2	TGTGCCAGCAGCCCCGAGACTAGCGGGGCTAGAGAGCAGTACTTC	CASSPETSGAREQYF
17	TRBV7-2	-	TRBJ2-7	TRBD1	TGTGCCAGCAGCTACCTCGGACAGGGGCCTATTTCCTACGAGCAGTACTTC	CASSYLGQGPISYEQYF
15	TRBV11-1	-	TRBJ2-1	TRBD2	TGTGCCAGCAGCTTCGGACTAGCGGGTCGTAATGAGCAGTTCTTC	CASSFGLAGRNEQFF
17	TRBV7-9	many	TRBJ2-3	TRBD1	TGTGCCAGCAGCTTAACATCGACAGGGTGGAGCACAGATACGCAGTATTTT	CASSLTSTGWSTDTQYF
12	TRBV12-3/TRBV12-4	many	TRBJ2-1	-	TGTGCCAGCAGTTTTCGCTACAATGAGCAGTTCTTC	CASSFRYNEQFF
18	TRBV20-1	-	TRBJ2-5	-	TGCAGTGCTAGAGACCTGACTGACCCGGAGGGAGTTCAAGAGACCCAGTACTTC	CSARDLTDPEGVQETQYF
16	TRBV5-5	many	TRBJ2-2	-	TGTGCCAGCAGCTTGTTTAAGGGGGAAAACACCGGGGAGCTGTTTTTT	CASSLFKGENTGELFF
16	TRBV5-1	-	TRBJ2-5	TRBD2	TGCGCCAGCAGAATACTAGCGGGGGCCACACAAGAGACCCAGTACTTC	CASRILAGATQETQYF
14	TRBV20-1	many	TRBJ2-3	-	TGCAGTGCTAGGAAGACCCCTAGCACAGATACGCAGTATTTT	CSARKTPSTDTQYF
16	TRBV7-9	few	TRBJ2-7	TRBD2	TGTGCCAGCAGCCTGCCGGTTGGCGGGAGAGTCTACGAGCAGTACTTC	CASSLPVGGRVYEQYF
15	TRBV6-5	many	TRBJ1-5	-	TGTGCCAGCAGTTACGGAGGGAATAGCAATCAGCCCCAGCATTTT	CASSYGGNSNQPQHF